This paragraph covers one T cell receptor beta chain sequence. Its antigen is not identified. This sample is drawn from a study of cytomegalovirus exposure and HLA in healthy donors. Study-wide findings and caveats: The authors later linked a missense DCLRE1C variant to TCR beta V- and J-gene trimming.

PCR employed 60 Vbeta and 13 Jbeta primers. Method: immunoSEQ multiplex PCR; TCRdb's copy keeps in-frame clones and lacks some. The data show fewer than 200,000 clones, around four fifths seen once. Germline assignment: CDR1 SGHRS and CDR2 YFSETQ. Trimming shortened V by 0 bases and J by 5 bases, and 17 bases separated the two germline ends. The CDR3 spans 16 residues. This rearrangement joins TRBV5-1 to TRBJ1-1; D remains unclear. This clonotype originated in a woman aged 18-29 years in good health and CMV-seronegative. The sample comprised PBMCs. The CDR3 DNA reads TGCGCCAGCAGCTTGGAAGGGCGGGAAAGTGGGACTGAAGCTTTCTTT. This gives the protein CASSLEGRESGTEAFF.